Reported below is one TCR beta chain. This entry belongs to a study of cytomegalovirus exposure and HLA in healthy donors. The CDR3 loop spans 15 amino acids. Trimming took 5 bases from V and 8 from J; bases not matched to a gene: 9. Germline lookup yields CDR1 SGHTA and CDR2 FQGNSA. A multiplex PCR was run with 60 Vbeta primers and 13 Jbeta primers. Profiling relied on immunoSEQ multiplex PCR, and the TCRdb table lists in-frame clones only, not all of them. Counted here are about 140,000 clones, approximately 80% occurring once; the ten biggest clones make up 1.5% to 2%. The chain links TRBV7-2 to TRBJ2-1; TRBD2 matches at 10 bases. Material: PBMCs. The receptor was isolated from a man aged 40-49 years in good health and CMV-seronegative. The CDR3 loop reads CASSISGLAIDEQFF. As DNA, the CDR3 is TGTGCCAGCAGCATCTCGGGACTAGCGATTGATGAGCAGTTCTTC.